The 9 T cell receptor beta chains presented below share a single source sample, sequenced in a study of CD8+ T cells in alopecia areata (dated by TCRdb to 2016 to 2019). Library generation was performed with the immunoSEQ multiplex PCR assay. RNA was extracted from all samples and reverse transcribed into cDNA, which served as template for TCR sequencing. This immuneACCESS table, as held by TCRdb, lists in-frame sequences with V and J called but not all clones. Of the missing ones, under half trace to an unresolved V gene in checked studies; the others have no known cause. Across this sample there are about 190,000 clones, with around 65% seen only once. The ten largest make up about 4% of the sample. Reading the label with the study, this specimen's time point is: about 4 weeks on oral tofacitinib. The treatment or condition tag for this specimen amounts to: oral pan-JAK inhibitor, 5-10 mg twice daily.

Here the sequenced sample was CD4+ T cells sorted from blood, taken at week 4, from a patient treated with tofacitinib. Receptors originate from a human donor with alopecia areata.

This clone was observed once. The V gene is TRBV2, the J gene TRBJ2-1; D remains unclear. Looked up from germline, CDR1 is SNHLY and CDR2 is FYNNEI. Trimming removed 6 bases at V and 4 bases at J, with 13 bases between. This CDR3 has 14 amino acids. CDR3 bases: TGTGCCAGCAGCCCCAGTGGGTCGTACAATGAGCAGTTCTTC. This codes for CASSPSGSYNEQFF.

CDR3: CSVEDSGVGGELFF. The CDR3 coding sequence is TGCAGCGTTGAAGATTCGGGGGTCGGCGGGGAGCTGTTTTTT. The chain links TRBV29-1 to TRBJ2-2; tentative D call: TRBD2 (6 bases). CDR1 and CDR2 from the germline V gene are SQVTM and ANQGSEA. This CDR3 region has 14 residues. V shed 0 bases and J shed 7 bases, with 12 bases lying between them.

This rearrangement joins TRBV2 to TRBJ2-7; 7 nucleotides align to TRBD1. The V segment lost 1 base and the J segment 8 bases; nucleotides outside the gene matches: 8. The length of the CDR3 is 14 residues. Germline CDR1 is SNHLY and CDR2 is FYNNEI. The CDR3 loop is CASSEGQGVRKQYF. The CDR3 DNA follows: TGTGCCAGCAGTGAAGGGCAGGGGGTGCGAAAGCAGTACTTC.

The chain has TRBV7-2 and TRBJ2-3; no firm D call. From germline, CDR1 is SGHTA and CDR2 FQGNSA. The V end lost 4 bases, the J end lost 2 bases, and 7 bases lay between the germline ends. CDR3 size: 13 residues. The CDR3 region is CASSSSITDTQYF. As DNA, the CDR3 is TGTGCCAGCAGCTCCAGCATCACAGATACGCAGTATTTT.

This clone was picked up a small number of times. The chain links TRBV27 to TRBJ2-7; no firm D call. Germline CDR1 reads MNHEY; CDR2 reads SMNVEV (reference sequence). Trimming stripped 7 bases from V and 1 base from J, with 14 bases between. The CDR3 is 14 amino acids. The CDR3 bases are TGTGCCAGCACCGCCGCCCCGCAGTCCTACGAGCAGTACTTC. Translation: CASTAAPQSYEQYF.

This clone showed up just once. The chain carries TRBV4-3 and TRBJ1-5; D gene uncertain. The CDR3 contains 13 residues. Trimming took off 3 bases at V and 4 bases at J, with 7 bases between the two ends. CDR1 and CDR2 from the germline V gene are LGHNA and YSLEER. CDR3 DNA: TGCGCCAGCAGCCACGAGATTAATCAGCCCCAGCATTTT. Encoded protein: CASSHEINQPQHF.

In DNA form, the CDR3 reads TGTGCCAGCAGCGTAGCACCGGGGGATCCCTACGAGCAGTACTTC. Translating it yields CASSVAPGDPYEQYF. The chain has TRBV9 and TRBJ2-7, with D possibly being TRBD2 (6 bases). CDR1 and CDR2 (germline): SGDLS, YYNGEE. The length of the CDR3 is 15 residues. Trimming shortened V by 0 bases and J by 2 bases, and 12 bases separated the two germline ends. The complete variable domain, with remaining parts taken from reference TRBV9 and TRBJ2-7, reads DSGVTQTPKHLITATGQRVTLRCSPRSGDLSVYWYQQSLDQGLQFLIQYYNGEERAKGNILERFSAQQFPDLHSELNLSSLELGDSALYFCASSVAPGDPYEQYFGPGTRLTVT.

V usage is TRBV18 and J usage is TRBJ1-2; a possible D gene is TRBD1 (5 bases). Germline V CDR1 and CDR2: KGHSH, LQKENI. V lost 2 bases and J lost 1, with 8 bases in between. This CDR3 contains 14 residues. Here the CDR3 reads CASSPEGVNYGYTF. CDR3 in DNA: TGTGCCAGCTCACCAGAAGGGGTTAACTATGGCTACACCTTC.

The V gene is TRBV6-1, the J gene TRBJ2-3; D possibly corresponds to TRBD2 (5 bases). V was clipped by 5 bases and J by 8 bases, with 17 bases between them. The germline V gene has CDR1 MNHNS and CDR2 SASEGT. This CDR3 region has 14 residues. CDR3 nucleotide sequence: TGTGCCAGCAGTTCCTATGAGATTGGGAGTACGCAGTATTTT. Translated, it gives CASSSYEIGSTQYF.